This is a list of T cell receptor beta chains from one sample in a study of T cell repertoires in cytomegalovirus infection. MiXCR was run by TCRdb on the reads, yielding one entry per CDR3 protein. Of fewer than 700,000 distinct CDR3 sequences in the sample, about 24% were seen once. Material for sequencing was CD8+ T cells from PBMCs. Every receptor here comes from a human donor in good health (CMV status not recorded). Some clones in this sample may be carry-over from other donors' samples. CDR3s include the opening cysteine and the closing phenylalanine or tryptophan. Each record gives: V gene, J gene, clone size, D gene, CDR3 length, CDR3 protein, CDR3 DNA. A D gene is named only where the DNA matches it firmly. Clone size is stated in some rows and not others, as once, few, many or a class when expanded.

v_call: TRBV9; j_call: TRBJ1-1; clone_size: .; d_call: .; cdr3_length: 13; cdr3_aa: CASANGMNTEAFF; cdr3_nt: TGTGCCAGCGCAAACGGGATGAACACTGAAGCTTTCTTT
v_call: TRBV5-6; j_call: TRBJ2-1; clone_size: few; d_call: TRBD1; cdr3_length: 14; cdr3_aa: CASSWAGQGNEQFF; cdr3_nt: TGTGCCAGCAGCTGGGCGGGACAGGGGAATGAGCAGTTCTTC
v_call: TRBV7-9; j_call: TRBJ2-7; clone_size: many; d_call: TRBD2; cdr3_length: 17; cdr3_aa: CASSLAPLAGFSYEQYF; cdr3_nt: TGTGCCAGCAGCTTAGCCCCGCTAGCGGGGTTCTCCTACGAGCAGTACTTC
v_call: TRBV7-2; j_call: TRBJ1-5; clone_size: few; d_call: TRBD1; cdr3_length: 18; cdr3_aa: CASSHSEYAGTDNQPQHF; cdr3_nt: TGTGCCAGCAGCCATAGCGAATACGCGGGGACAGACAATCAGCCCCAGCATTTT
v_call: TRBV7-9; j_call: TRBJ2-5; clone_size: many; d_call: .; cdr3_length: 15; cdr3_aa: CASSLSGLGQETQYF; cdr3_nt: TGTGCCAGCAGCTTGTCGGGCTTGGGCCAAGAGACCCAGTACTTC
v_call: TRBV10-3; j_call: TRBJ2-3; clone_size: many; d_call: TRBD2; cdr3_length: 17; cdr3_aa: CAIRTYRTSGEKDTQYF; cdr3_nt: TGTGCCATCAGAACATACCGGACTAGCGGGGAGAAAGATACGCAGTATTTT
v_call: TRBV29-1; j_call: TRBJ2-6; clone_size: .; d_call: .; cdr3_length: 15; cdr3_aa: CSVEIWGTGANVLTF; cdr3_nt: TGCAGCGTTGAAATTTGGGGGACTGGGGCCAACGTCCTGACTTTC
v_call: TRBV7-6; j_call: TRBJ2-1; clone_size: few; d_call: TRBD2; cdr3_length: 15; cdr3_aa: CASPASGGSYNEQFF; cdr3_nt: TGTGCCAGCCCTGCCAGCGGGGGATCCTACAATGAGCAGTTCTTC
v_call: TRBV6-6; j_call: TRBJ1-5; clone_size: .; d_call: TRBD1; cdr3_length: 17; cdr3_aa: CASSYLGGQSSDQPQHF; cdr3_nt: TGTGCCAGCAGTTATTTAGGGGGACAGAGTAGCGATCAGCCCCAGCATTTT
v_call: TRBV14; j_call: TRBJ2-5; clone_size: .; d_call: TRBD2; cdr3_length: 16; cdr3_aa: CASSQEVERGAKTQYF; cdr3_nt: TGTGCCAGCAGCCAAGAAGTTGAGCGGGGGGCAAAGACCCAGTACTTC
v_call: TRBV2; j_call: TRBJ2-1; clone_size: once; d_call: TRBD1; cdr3_length: 13; cdr3_aa: CASGEGARDEQFF; cdr3_nt: TGTGCCAGCGGAGAGGGGGCCCGGGATGAGCAGTTCTTC
v_call: TRBV7-6; j_call: TRBJ2-2; clone_size: few; d_call: .; cdr3_length: 14; cdr3_aa: CASSNPRPMGELFF; cdr3_nt: TGTGCCAGCAGCAACCCGCGGCCGATGGGGGAGCTGTTTTTT
v_call: TRBV25-1; j_call: TRBJ2-1; clone_size: few; d_call: TRBD1; cdr3_length: 17; cdr3_aa: CASSGTSQGTGGNWPFF; cdr3_nt: TGTGCCAGCAGTGGAACCTCCCAAGGGACAGGGGGGAATTGGCCGTTCTTC
v_call: TRBV25-1; j_call: TRBJ1-1; clone_size: few; d_call: .; cdr3_length: 11; cdr3_aa: CASSASTEAFF; cdr3_nt: TGTGCCAGCAGTGCAAGCACTGAAGCTTTCTTT
v_call: TRBV13; j_call: TRBJ2-3; clone_size: .; d_call: TRBD2; cdr3_length: 15; cdr3_aa: CASRWEGHLTDTQYF; cdr3_nt: TGTGCCAGCAGGTGGGAGGGGCACCTCACAGATACGCAGTATTTT
v_call: TRBV25-1; j_call: TRBJ1-2; clone_size: many; d_call: .; cdr3_length: 15; cdr3_aa: CASTDPLTGDAGYTF; cdr3_nt: TGTGCCAGCACCGACCCCTTGACAGGAGATGCTGGCTACACCTTC
v_call: TRBV2; j_call: TRBJ1-6; clone_size: .; d_call: .; cdr3_length: 14; cdr3_aa: CASSEVRRDSPLHF; cdr3_nt: TGTGCCAGCAGTGAGGTTAGGCGGGATTCACCCCTCCACTTT
v_call: TRBV7-9; j_call: TRBJ2-5; clone_size: few; d_call: .; cdr3_length: 17; cdr3_aa: CASSPKGRGPKQETQYF; cdr3_nt: TGTGCCAGCAGCCCAAAGGGGCGGGGGCCGAAACAAGAGACCCAGTACTTC
v_call: TRBV4-2; j_call: TRBJ1-5; clone_size: .; d_call: TRBD1; cdr3_length: 18; cdr3_aa: CASGPAGGQGDGNQPQHF; cdr3_nt: TGTGCCAGCGGACCCGCCGGCGGACAGGGGGATGGCAATCAGCCCCAGCATTTT
v_call: TRBV7-2; j_call: TRBJ2-2; clone_size: many; d_call: .; cdr3_length: 14; cdr3_aa: CASPAQGLTGELFF; cdr3_nt: TGTGCCAGCCCAGCACAGGGCCTCACCGGGGAGCTGTTTTTT
v_call: TRBV20-1; j_call: TRBJ1-2; clone_size: .; d_call: .; cdr3_length: 13; cdr3_aa: CSAREPLLYGYTF; cdr3_nt: TGCAGTGCTAGAGAGCCCCTCCTCTATGGCTACACCTTC
v_call: TRBV19; j_call: TRBJ2-3; clone_size: .; d_call: .; cdr3_length: 15; cdr3_aa: CASQEERGGTDTQYF; cdr3_nt: TGTGCCAGTCAAGAAGAGAGAGGGGGCACAGATACGCAGTATTTT
v_call: TRBV4-1; j_call: TRBJ2-2; clone_size: .; d_call: .; cdr3_length: 13; cdr3_aa: CASAGPNTRELFF; cdr3_nt: TGCGCCAGCGCCGGACCAAACACCAGGGAGCTGTTTTTT
v_call: TRBV5-4; j_call: TRBJ1-5; clone_size: few; d_call: .; cdr3_length: 14; cdr3_aa: CASSFVPGNQPQHF; cdr3_nt: TGTGCCAGCAGCTTTGTGCCGGGCAATCAGCCCCAGCATTTT
v_call: TRBV28; j_call: TRBJ2-2; clone_size: many; d_call: .; cdr3_length: 14; cdr3_aa: CASSWTVNTGELFF; cdr3_nt: TGTGCCAGCAGCTGGACAGTGAACACCGGGGAGCTGTTTTTT
v_call: TRBV6-2/TRBV6-3; j_call: TRBJ1-1; clone_size: few; d_call: .; cdr3_length: 13; cdr3_aa: CASSYPIHTEAFF; cdr3_nt: TGTGCCAGCAGTTACCCGATTCACACTGAAGCTTTCTTT
v_call: TRBV7-6; j_call: TRBJ2-2; clone_size: few; d_call: .; cdr3_length: 15; cdr3_aa: CASSDDVQGTGELFF; cdr3_nt: TGTGCTAGCAGCGACGACGTACAGGGAACCGGGGAGCTGTTTTTT
v_call: TRBV20-1; j_call: TRBJ2-2; clone_size: few; d_call: TRBD1; cdr3_length: 13; cdr3_aa: CSARDRETGELFF; cdr3_nt: TGCAGTGCGAGGGACAGGGAGACCGGGGAGCTGTTTTTT
v_call: TRBV27; j_call: TRBJ1-5; clone_size: .; d_call: .; cdr3_length: 16; cdr3_aa: CASSPDPPFLNQPQHF; cdr3_nt: TGTGCCAGCAGCCCCGATCCGCCCTTTCTTAATCAGCCCCAGCATTTT
v_call: TRBV29-1; j_call: TRBJ2-5; clone_size: .; d_call: TRBD1; cdr3_length: 12; cdr3_aa: CSVLTGKETQYF; cdr3_nt: TGCAGCGTTCTGACAGGGAAAGAGACCCAGTACTTC
v_call: TRBV4-1; j_call: TRBJ1-1; clone_size: few; d_call: .; cdr3_length: 13; cdr3_aa: CASSPTTVPEAFF; cdr3_nt: TGCGCCAGCAGCCCGACGACAGTGCCTGAAGCTTTCTTT
v_call: TRBV20-1; j_call: TRBJ1-5; clone_size: .; d_call: .; cdr3_length: 14; cdr3_aa: CSAYPRDGNHPQHF; cdr3_nt: TGCAGTGCTTACCCCCGGGACGGGAACCATCCCCAGCATTTT
v_call: TRBV7-6; j_call: TRBJ2-7; clone_size: .; d_call: .; cdr3_length: 15; cdr3_aa: CASSLEPPGSYEQYF; cdr3_nt: TGTGCCAGCAGCCTGGAACCGCCCGGCTCCTACGAGCAGTACTTC
v_call: TRBV12-5; j_call: TRBJ1-2; clone_size: few; d_call: .; cdr3_length: 13; cdr3_aa: CASGITDSYGYTF; cdr3_nt: TGTGCTAGTGGTATAACAGATTCCTATGGCTACACCTTC
v_call: TRBV20-1; j_call: TRBJ2-2; clone_size: .; d_call: .; cdr3_length: 15; cdr3_aa: CSARVPEPNTGELFF; cdr3_nt: TGCAGTGCTAGAGTTCCCGAGCCGAACACCGGGGAGCTGTTTTTT
v_call: TRBV20-1; j_call: TRBJ1-2; clone_size: .; d_call: .; cdr3_length: 17; cdr3_aa: CSARDRGIPSANYGYTF; cdr3_nt: TGCAGTGCTAGAGATCGAGGGATACCGAGTGCTAACTATGGCTACACCTTC